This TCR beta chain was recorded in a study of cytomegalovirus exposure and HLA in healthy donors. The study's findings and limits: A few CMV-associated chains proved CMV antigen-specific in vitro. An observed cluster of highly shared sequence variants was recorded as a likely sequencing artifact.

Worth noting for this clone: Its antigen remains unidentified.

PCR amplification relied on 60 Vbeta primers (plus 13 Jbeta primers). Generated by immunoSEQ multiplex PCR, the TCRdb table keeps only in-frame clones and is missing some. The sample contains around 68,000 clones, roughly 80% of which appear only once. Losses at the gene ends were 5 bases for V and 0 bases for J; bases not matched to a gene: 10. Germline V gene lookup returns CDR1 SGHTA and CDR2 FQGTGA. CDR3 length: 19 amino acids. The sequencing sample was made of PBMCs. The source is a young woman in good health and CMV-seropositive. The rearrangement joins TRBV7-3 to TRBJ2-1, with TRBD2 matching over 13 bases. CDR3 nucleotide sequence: TGTGCCAGCAGCCCGGAGGTACTAGCGGGAGGGAGCTCCTACAATGAGCAGTTCTTC. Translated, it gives CASSPEVLAGGSSYNEQFF.